This T cell receptor (beta chain) came from a study of technical replicates of blood from several donors. Libraries were prepared by immunoSEQ multiplex PCR; TCRdb keeps only in-frame clonotypes and omits some of them. There are approximately 70,000 clones in the sample; approximately 97% occur only once, and around 0.22% lies in the top ten. Looked up from germline, CDR1 is MNHEY and CDR2 is SVGAGI. The V and J ends lost 4 bases and 6 bases, in that order; junction bases with no gene match: 7. The CDR3 is 14 amino acids. V and J are TRBV6-5 and TRBJ1-1; 8 positions match TRBD1. The sequenced sample was T cells isolated from PBMCs. The sequence came from a human donor in good health. CDR3 residues: CASSSQGADAEAFF. CDR3 DNA sequence: TGTGCCAGCAGTTCCCAGGGGGCCGACGCTGAAGCTTTCTTT.